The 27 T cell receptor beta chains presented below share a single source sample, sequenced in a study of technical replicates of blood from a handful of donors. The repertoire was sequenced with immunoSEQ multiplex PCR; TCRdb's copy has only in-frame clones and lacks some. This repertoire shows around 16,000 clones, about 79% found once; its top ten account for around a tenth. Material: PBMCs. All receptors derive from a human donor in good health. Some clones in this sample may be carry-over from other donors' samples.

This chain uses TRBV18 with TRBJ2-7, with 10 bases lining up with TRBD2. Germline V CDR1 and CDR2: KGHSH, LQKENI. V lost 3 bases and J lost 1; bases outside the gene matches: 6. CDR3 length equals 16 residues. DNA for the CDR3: TGTGCCAGCTCACCGCGCGGACTAGCGGATTCCTACGAGCAGTACTTC. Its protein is CASSPRGLADSYEQYF.

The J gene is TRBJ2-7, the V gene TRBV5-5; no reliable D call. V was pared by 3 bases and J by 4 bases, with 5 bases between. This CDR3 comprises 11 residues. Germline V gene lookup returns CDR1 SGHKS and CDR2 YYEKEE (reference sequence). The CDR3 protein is CASSSRYEQYF. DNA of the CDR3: TGTGCCAGCAGCTCCAGATACGAGCAGTACTTC. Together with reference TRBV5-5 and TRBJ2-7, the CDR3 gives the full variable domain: DAGVTQSPTHLIKTRGQQVTLRCSPISGHKSVSWYQQVLGQGPQFIFQYYEKEERGRGNFPDRFSARQFPNYSSELNVNALLLGDSALYLCASSSRYEQYFGPGTRLTVT.

CDR3 protein: CASSGQGLDQPQHF. For the CDR3, the DNA is TGTGCCAGCAGTGGACAGGGGTTGGATCAGCCCCAGCATTTT. The V gene is TRBV9, the J gene TRBJ1-5; 9 bases are a match to TRBD1. The CDR3 is 14 residues long. Germline V gene data show CDR1 as SGDLS and CDR2 as YYNGEE. J was trimmed by 5 bases and V by 5 bases; bases with no gene match: 5.

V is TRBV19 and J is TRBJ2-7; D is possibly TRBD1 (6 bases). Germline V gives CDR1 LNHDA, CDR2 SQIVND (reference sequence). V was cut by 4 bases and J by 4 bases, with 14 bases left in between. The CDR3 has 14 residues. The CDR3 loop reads CASSSGGQRYEQYF. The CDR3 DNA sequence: TGTGCCAGTAGTAGCGGCGGACAGCGGTACGAGCAGTACTTC.

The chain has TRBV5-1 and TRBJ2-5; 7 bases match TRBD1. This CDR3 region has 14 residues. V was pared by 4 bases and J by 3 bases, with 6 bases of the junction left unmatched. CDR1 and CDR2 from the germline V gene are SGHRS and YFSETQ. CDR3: CASSLGTAKETQYF. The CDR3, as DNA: TGCGCCAGCAGCCTCGGGACAGCCAAAGAGACCCAGTACTTC.

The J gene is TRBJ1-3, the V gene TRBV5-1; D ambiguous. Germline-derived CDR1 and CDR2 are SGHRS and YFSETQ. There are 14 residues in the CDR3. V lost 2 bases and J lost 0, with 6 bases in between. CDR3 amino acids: CASSLLSSGNTIYF. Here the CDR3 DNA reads TGCGCCAGCAGCTTATTGAGCTCTGGAAACACCATATATTTT.

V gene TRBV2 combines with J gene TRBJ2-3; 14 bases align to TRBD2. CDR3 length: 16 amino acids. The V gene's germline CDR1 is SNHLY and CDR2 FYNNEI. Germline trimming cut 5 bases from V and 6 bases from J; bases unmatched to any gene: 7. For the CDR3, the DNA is TGTGCCAGCAGTTATGGACTAGCGGGAGGATTTGATACGCAGTATTTT. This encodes CASSYGLAGGFDTQYF.

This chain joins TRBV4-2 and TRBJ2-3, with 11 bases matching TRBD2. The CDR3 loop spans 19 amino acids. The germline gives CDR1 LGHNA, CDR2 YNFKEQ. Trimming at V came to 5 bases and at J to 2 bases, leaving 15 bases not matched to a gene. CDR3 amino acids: CASSWHKVTLAGVTDTQYF. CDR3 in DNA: TGTGCCAGCAGCTGGCACAAGGTAACACTAGCGGGAGTCACAGATACGCAGTATTTT.

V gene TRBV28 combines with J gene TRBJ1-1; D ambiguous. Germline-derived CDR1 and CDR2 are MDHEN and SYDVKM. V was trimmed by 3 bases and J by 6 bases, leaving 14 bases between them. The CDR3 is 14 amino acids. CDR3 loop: CASSLPGIFPEAFF. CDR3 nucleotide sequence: TGTGCCAGCAGTTTGCCCGGGATTTTCCCTGAAGCTTTCTTT.

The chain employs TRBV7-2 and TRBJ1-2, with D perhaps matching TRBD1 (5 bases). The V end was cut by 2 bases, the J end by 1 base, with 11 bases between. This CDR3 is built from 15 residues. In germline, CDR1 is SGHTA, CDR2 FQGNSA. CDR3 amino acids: CASSLSQGYNYGYTF. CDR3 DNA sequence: TGTGCCAGCAGCTTATCGCAGGGATATAACTATGGCTACACCTTC.

The CDR3 loop reads CASSPDRTQETQYF. The CDR3 DNA reads TGTGCCAGCAGTCCCGACAGGACCCAAGAGACCCAGTACTTC. This rearrangement joins TRBV28 to TRBJ2-5, with a weak D call TRBD1 (6 bases). The CDR3 contains 14 residues. In germline, CDR1 is MDHEN, CDR2 SYDVKM. Trimming shortened V by 5 bases and J by 1 base, and 11 bases separated the two germline ends.

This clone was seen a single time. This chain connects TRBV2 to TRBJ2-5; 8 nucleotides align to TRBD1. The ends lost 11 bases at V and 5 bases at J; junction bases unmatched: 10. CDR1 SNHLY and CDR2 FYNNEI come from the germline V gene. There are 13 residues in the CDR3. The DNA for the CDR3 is TGTGCCGCCGGCAGGGGGCGGCTGGAGACCCAGTACTTC. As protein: CAAGRGRLETQYF.

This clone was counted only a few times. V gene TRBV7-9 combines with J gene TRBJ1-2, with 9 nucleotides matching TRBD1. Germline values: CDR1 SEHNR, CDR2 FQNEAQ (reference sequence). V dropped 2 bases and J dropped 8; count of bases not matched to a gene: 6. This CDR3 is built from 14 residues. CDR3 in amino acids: CASSLQGQGDGYTF. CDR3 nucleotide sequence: TGTGCCAGCAGCTTACAGGGACAGGGAGACGGCTACACCTTC.

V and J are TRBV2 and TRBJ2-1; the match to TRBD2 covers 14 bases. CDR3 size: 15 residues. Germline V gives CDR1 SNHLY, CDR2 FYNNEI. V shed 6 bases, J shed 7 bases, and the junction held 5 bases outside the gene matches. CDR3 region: CASRPGLAGENEQFF. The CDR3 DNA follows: TGTGCCAGCAGACCGGGACTAGCGGGAGAGAATGAGCAGTTCTTC.

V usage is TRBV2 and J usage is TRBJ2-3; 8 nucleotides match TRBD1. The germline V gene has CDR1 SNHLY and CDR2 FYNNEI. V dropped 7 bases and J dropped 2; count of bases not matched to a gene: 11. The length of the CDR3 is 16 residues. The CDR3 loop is CASIPPRDRSTDTQYF. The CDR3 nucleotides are TGTGCCAGCATTCCCCCCCGGGACAGGTCCACAGATACGCAGTATTTT. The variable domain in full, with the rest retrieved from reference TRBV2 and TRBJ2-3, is EPEVTQTPSHQVTQMGQEVILRCVPISNHLYFYWYRQILGQKVEFLVSFYNNEISEKSEIFDDQFSVERPDGSNFTLKIRSTKLEDSAMYFCASIPPRDRSTDTQYFGPGTRLTVL.

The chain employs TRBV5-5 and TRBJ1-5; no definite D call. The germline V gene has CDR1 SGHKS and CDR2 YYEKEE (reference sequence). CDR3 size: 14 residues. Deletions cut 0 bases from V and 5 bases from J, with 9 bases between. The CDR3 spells CASSLEFADQPQHF. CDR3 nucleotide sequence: TGTGCCAGCAGCTTGGAGTTTGCGGATCAGCCCCAGCATTTT.

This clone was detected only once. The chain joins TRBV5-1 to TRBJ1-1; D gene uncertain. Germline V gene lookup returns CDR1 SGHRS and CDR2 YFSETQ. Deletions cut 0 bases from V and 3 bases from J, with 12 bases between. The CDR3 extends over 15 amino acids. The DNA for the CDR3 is TGCGCCAGCAGCTTGGGGGAGGTTGGGTACACTGAAGCTTTCTTT. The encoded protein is CASSLGEVGYTEAFF.

CDR3 in DNA: TGTGCCTGGACGAGGTTACTAGATCGAGAGACCCAGTACTTC. Translation: CAWTRLLDRETQYF. The chain couples TRBV30 to TRBJ2-5; D perhaps matches TRBD2 (5 bases). Germline V CDR1 and CDR2: GTSNPN, SVGIG (reference sequence). The CDR3 is 14 amino acids. Trimming took 4 bases from V and 4 from J, leaving 16 bases between them.

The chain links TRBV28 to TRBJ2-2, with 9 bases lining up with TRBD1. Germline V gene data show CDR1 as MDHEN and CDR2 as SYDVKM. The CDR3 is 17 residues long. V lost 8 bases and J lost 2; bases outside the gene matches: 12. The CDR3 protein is CASRRVTGGSNTGELFF. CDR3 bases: TGTGCCAGCCGCCGCGTGACAGGGGGGTCCAACACCGGGGAGCTGTTTTTT.

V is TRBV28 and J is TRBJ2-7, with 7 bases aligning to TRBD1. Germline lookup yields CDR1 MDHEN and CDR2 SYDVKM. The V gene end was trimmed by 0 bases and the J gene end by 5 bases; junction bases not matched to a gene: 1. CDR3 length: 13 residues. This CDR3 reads CASSLWTGHEQYF. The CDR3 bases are TGTGCCAGCAGTTTATGGACAGGGCACGAGCAGTACTTC.

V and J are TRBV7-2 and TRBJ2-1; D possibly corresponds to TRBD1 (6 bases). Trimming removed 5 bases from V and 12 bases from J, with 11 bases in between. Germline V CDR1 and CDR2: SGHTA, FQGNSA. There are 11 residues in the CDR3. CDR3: CASSEQGWQFF. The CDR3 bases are TGTGCCAGCAGCGAACAGGGTTGGCAGTTCTTC. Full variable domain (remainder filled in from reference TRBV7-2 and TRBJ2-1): GAGVSQSPSNKVTEKGKDVELRCDPISGHTALYWYRQSLGQGLEFLIYFQGNSAPDKSGLPSDRFSAERTGGSVSTLTIQRTQQEDSAVYLCASSEQGWQFFGPGTRLTVL.

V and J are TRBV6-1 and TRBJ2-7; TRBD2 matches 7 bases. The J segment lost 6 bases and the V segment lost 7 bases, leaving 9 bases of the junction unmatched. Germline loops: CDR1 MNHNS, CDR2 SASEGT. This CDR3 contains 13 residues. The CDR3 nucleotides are TGTGCCAGCATCTGGACTAGTGGTAGCGAGCAGTACTTC. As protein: CASIWTSGSEQYF.

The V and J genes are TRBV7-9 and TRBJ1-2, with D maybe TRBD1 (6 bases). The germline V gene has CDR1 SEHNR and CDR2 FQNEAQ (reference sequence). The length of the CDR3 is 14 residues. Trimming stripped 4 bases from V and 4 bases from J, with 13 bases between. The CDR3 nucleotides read TGTGCCAGCAGCTCACATACAGGGACCTATGGCTACACCTTC. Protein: CASSSHTGTYGYTF. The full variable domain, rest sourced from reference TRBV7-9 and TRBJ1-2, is DTGVSQNPRHKITKRGQNVTFRCDPISEHNRLYWYRQTLGQGPEFLTYFQNEAQLEKSRLLSDRFSAERPKGSFSTLEIQRTEQGDSAMYLCASSSHTGTYGYTFGSGTRLTVV.

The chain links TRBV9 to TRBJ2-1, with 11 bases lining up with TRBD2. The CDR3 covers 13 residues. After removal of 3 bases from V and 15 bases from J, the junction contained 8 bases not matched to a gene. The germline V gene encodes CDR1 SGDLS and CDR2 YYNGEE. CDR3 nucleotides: TGTGCCAGCAGCGAGTCGACTAGCGGGATGTGGTTCTTC. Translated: CASSESTSGMWFF.

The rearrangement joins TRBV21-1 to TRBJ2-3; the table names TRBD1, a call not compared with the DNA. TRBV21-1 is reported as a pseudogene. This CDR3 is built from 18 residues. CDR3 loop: CASSNPGQKPCSTDTQYF. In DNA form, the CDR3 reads TGTGCCAGCAGCAACCCGGGACAGAAGCCTTGTAGCACAGATACGCAGTATTTT.

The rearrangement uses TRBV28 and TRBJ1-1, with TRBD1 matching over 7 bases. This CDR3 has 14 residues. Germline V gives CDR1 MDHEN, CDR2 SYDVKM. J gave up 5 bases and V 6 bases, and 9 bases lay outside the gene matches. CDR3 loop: CASSKDRVLTEAFF. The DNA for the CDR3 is TGTGCCAGCAGCAAAGACAGGGTTCTAACTGAAGCTTTCTTT. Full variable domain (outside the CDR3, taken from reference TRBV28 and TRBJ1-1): DVKVTQSSRYLVKRTGEKVFLECVQDMDHENMFWYRQDPGLGLRLIYFSYDVKMKEKGDIPEGYSVSREKKERFSLILESASTNQTSMYLCASSKDRVLTEAFFGQGTRLTVV.

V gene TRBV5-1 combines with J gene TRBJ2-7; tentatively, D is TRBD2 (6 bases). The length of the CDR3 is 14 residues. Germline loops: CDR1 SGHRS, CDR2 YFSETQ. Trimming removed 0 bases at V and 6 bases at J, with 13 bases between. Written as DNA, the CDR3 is TGCGCCAGCAGCTTGGGGGGTCAGGGAGGCGAGCAGTACTTC. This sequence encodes CASSLGGQGGEQYF.